This T cell receptor beta chain originates from a study of Siglec-9 on CD8 T cells in melanoma. V lost 6 bases to trimming and J lost 3 bases; unmatched junction nucleotides: 5. Germline-derived CDR1 and CDR2 are MNHEY and SMNVEV (reference sequence). The CDR3 is 14 amino acids. The table came from immunoSEQ multiplex PCR; TCRdb's copy has only in-frame clones and leaves some out. The table lists roughly 35,000 clones, roughly 84% of them singletons. The sequence derives from a human donor in good health. Sequenced material: Siglec-9- CD8+ T cells sorted from blood. This rearrangement joins TRBV27 to TRBJ2-1; 7 bases are a match to TRBD2. The CDR3 loop is CASSKTSRYNEQFF. In DNA, the CDR3 is TGTGCCAGCAGCAAGACTAGCCGCTACAATGAGCAGTTCTTC.